The 30 T cell receptor beta chains reported below all come from one sample, sequenced in a study of CD8 T cells in ankylosing spondylitis. TCRdb reanalysed the 5' RACE reads using MiXCR and keeps one entry per CDR3 protein. This table has some 120,000 distinct CDR3 sequences, approximately 15% appearing once. Sequencing was performed on blood, either unsorted or a sorted T cell fraction (not recorded which). The receptor set was obtained from a female donor with ankylosing spondylitis or in good health (not recorded which).

This clonotype was found a few times. Germline is not matched at one junction end, which may reflect a read error. This rearrangement joins TRBV6-6 to TRBJ2-7, with 11 positions matching TRBD2. Looked up from germline, CDR1 is MNHNY and CDR2 is SVGAGI (reference sequence). CDR3 length equals 13 residues. The CDR3 nucleotides read TGTGCCAGCAGTTCATTACTAGCGGGAGAAGTTGACTTC. Translated: CASSSLLAGEVDF.

In its sample, this clonotype was seen a few times. The genes are TRBV3-1 and TRBJ2-3; D is undetermined. V lost 0 bases and J lost 2, with 6 bases in between. The CDR3 has 14 residues. The V gene's germline CDR1 is LGHDT and CDR2 YNNKEL (reference sequence). In nucleotides, the CDR3 is TGTGCCAGCAGCCAAGACCAGTTCACAGATACGCAGTATTTT. Amino acid sequence: CASSQDQFTDTQYF.

This clonotype has ten or more counts. The rearrangement uses TRBV28 and TRBJ1-1; possibly TRBD1 for D (6 bases). This CDR3 region has 12 residues. Germline V gene sequence: CDR1 MDHEN, CDR2 SYDVKM. Trimming shortened V by 7 bases and J by 4 bases, and 10 bases separated the two germline ends. CDR3 protein: CASTTGSTEAFF. The CDR3 DNA reads as TGTGCCAGCACAACAGGGAGCACTGAAGCTTTCTTT.

There are a few counts of this clonotype. This rearrangement joins TRBV20-1 to TRBJ2-7, with D maybe TRBD2 (6 bases). Trimming left V 3 bases short and J 0 bases short, with 6 bases between. CDR3 length equals 12 residues. Germline V gene data show CDR1 as DFQATT and CDR2 as SNEGSKA (reference sequence). The DNA of the CDR3 is TGCAGTGCTAGGCGGGACTCCTACGAGCAGTACTTC. Translated: CSARRDSYEQYF.

This clonotype was seen many times. The chain uses TRBV9 and TRBJ1-1; possible D gene TRBD1, 5 bases. The V end was cut by 0 bases, the J end by 2 bases, with 11 bases between. The CDR3 has 15 amino acids. Germline values: CDR1 SGDLS, CDR2 YYNGEE. The CDR3 spells CASSVVGGSNTEAFF. In DNA form, the CDR3 reads TGTGCCAGCAGCGTAGTGGGGGGATCAAACACTGAAGCTTTCTTT.

The chain has TRBV2 and TRBJ1-4, with 8 bases matching TRBD1. In germline, CDR1 is SNHLY, CDR2 FYNNEI. The CDR3 sequence is 13 residues long. V lost 6 bases to trimming and J lost 8 bases; unmatched junction nucleotides: 5. The CDR3 region has the DNA TGTGCCAGCAGCGACAGGGGAGAGGAAAAACTGTTTTTT. Translated, it gives CASSDRGEEKLFF.

This clonotype came up many times. The gene calls are TRBV27 and TRBJ2-1, with TRBD2 matching over 13 bases. J gave up 8 bases and V 6 bases, and 7 bases lay outside the gene matches. Germline CDR1 MNHEY, CDR2 SMNVEV (reference sequence). CDR3 size: 15 residues. CDR3 nucleotide sequence: TGTGCCAGCAGCATACTAGCGGGAGGGTACGATGAGCAGTTCTTC. It encodes CASSILAGGYDEQFF.

This clonotype was detected only a few times. The rearrangement links TRBV18 to TRBJ2-5, with unresolved D. Trimming took off 0 bases at V and 4 bases at J, with 6 bases between the two ends. Germline V gene sequence: CDR1 KGHSH, CDR2 LQKENI. This CDR3 has 13 amino acids. The CDR3 DNA reads TGTGCCAGCTCACCACCGGGGTCAGAGACCCAGTACTTC. The encoded protein is CASSPPGSETQYF.

This clonotype was counted between two and nine times. This sequence joins TRBV6-1 and TRBJ2-3, with TRBD2 identical over 10 bases. Per the germline V gene, CDR1 is MNHNS and CDR2 is SASEGT. The J segment lost 4 bases and the V segment lost 6 bases, leaving 10 bases of the junction unmatched. CDR3 length: 16 residues. The chain's CDR3 is CASSPGVAGGPDTQYF. The DNA for the CDR3 is TGTGCCAGCAGCCCGGGGGTAGCGGGGGGCCCAGATACGCAGTATTTT.

V gene TRBV10-3 combines with J gene TRBJ2-2; TRBD1 agrees at 10 bases. With 4 bases clipped from V and 7 bases from J, the junction kept 12 bases outside the gene matches. CDR1 and CDR2 (germline): ENHRY, SYGVKD. CDR3 length: 17 amino acids. The DNA of the CDR3 is TGTGCCATCAGTGGTCGGGCACCGGGACAGGGGAGCGGGGAGCTGTTTTTT. It translates to CAISGRAPGQGSGELFF.

This clonotype has only a few counts. The chain couples TRBV7-8 to TRBJ2-3; D is uncertain. The CDR3 contains 17 residues. V lost 3 bases and J 1 base, leaving 17 bases between the germline ends. Germline loops: CDR1 SGHVS, CDR2 FQNEAQ. DNA for the CDR3: TGTGCCAGCAGCTTGGGGTCGAAGGGCCCCGGCACAGATACGCAGTATTTT. This translates into CASSLGSKGPGTDTQYF.

The table lists this clonotype with many counts. V and J are TRBV5-1 and TRBJ2-3, with D perhaps TRBD2 (6 bases). The CDR3 contains 14 residues. The germline gives CDR1 SGHRS, CDR2 YFSETQ. The ends were cut back, 4 bases at V and 1 base at J, with 10 bases in the middle. The CDR3: CASSQGLRTDTQYF. CDR3 nucleotide sequence: TGCGCCAGCAGCCAGGGACTCCGCACAGATACGCAGTATTTT. Using reference TRBV5-1 and TRBJ2-3 for the parts outside the CDR3, the full variable domain is KAGVTQTPRYLIKTRGQQVTLSCSPISGHRSVSWYQQTPGQGLQFLFEYFSETQRNKGNFPGRFSGRQFSNSRSEMNVSTLELGDSALYLCASSQGLRTDTQYFGPGTRLTVL.

This clonotype was detected a few times. The rearrangement uses TRBV27 and TRBJ1-1, with 8 bases identical to TRBD1. The CDR3 spans 14 residues. J gave up 5 bases and V 5 bases, and 7 bases lay outside the gene matches. Germline values: CDR1 MNHEY, CDR2 SMNVEV (reference sequence). Here the CDR3 DNA reads TGTGCCAGCAGTCTACGAGGACAGGGAACTGAAGCTTTCTTT. Translation: CASSLRGQGTEAFF.

The table lists this clonotype with a few counts. The rearrangement uses TRBV7-9 and TRBJ2-2; D may be TRBD1 (6 bases). This CDR3 region has 16 residues. Germline lookup yields CDR1 SEHNR and CDR2 FQNEAQ (reference sequence). Deletions cut 2 bases from V and 0 bases from J, with 10 bases between. CDR3 coding DNA: TGTGCCAGCAGCTTACCAAGGACAGCGAACACCGGGGAGCTGTTTTTT. This codes for CASSLPRTANTGELFF.

This clonotype was counted a few times. The rearrangement joins TRBV7-8 to TRBJ2-3, with no clear D. The CDR3 loop spans 12 amino acids. V lost 5 bases and J lost 12, with 15 bases in between. Germline V gene lookup returns CDR1 SGHVS and CDR2 FQNEAQ. CDR3 nucleotides: TGTGCCAGCAGCACCGACCCCGTTCGCCAGTATTTT. It yields the protein CASSTDPVRQYF.

This clonotype has a count of ten or more. The V and J genes are TRBV5-1 and TRBJ1-2, with 9 bases that match TRBD1. This CDR3 region has 13 residues. Trimming removed 4 bases from V and 8 bases from J; junction bases left unmatched: 6. The V gene's germline CDR1 is SGHRS and CDR2 YFSETQ. CDR3 sequence reads: CASSPRTGVGYTF. The CDR3 DNA sequence: TGCGCCAGCAGCCCTCGGACAGGGGTAGGCTACACCTTC.

This clonotype was observed a few times. The chain employs TRBV10-2 and TRBJ2-1; D gene ambiguous. V gave up 8 bases and J gave up 8 bases, with 7 bases separating them. Germline CDR1 is WSHSY and CDR2 is SAAADI. The CDR3 spans 10 residues. The CDR3 DNA follows: TGCGCCAGCGGTCAATATGAGCAGTTCTTC. Translated, it gives CASGQYEQFF.

This sequence joins TRBV9 and TRBJ2-1; D remains unclear. V dropped 4 bases and J dropped 0 bases, with 17 bases sitting between them. Germline CDR1 is SGDLS and CDR2 is YYNGEE. CDR3 length: 17 residues. The chain's CDR3 is CASSPSSTESSYNEQFF. CDR3 in DNA: TGTGCCAGCAGCCCCTCGTCTACGGAGAGCTCCTACAATGAGCAGTTCTTC.

The V call is TRBV5-1, the J call TRBJ1-2, with 9 bases fitting TRBD1. The germline V gene encodes CDR1 SGHRS and CDR2 YFSETQ. The CDR3 runs 14 residues. The V gene end was trimmed by 0 bases and the J gene end by 6 bases; junction bases not matched to a gene: 3. The CDR3 DNA sequence: TGCGCCAGCAGCTTGGGTCGGACAGGGGATGGCTACACCTTC. Translating gives CASSLGRTGDGYTF.

The rearrangement joins TRBV2 to TRBJ1-3; D is unresolved. Per the germline V gene, CDR1 is SNHLY and CDR2 is FYNNEI. Trimming shortened V by 4 bases and J by 0 bases, and 13 bases separated the two germline ends. The CDR3 totals 16 residues. The CDR3 loop is CASSVSMASSGNTIYF. The CDR3 DNA follows: TGTGCCAGCAGTGTTTCAATGGCCAGCTCTGGAAACACCATATATTTT.

The chain links TRBV20-1 to TRBJ2-7, with 7 bases fitting TRBD2. The CDR3 length is 13 residues. V lost 4 bases, J lost 7 bases, and 10 bases stayed unmatched. CDR1 is DFQATT, CDR2 SNEGSKA, per germline (reference sequence). CDR3 in amino acids: CSATPPGGSEQYF. The CDR3 DNA reads TGCAGTGCTACCCCCCCGGGGGGTTCAGAGCAGTACTTC.

This clonotype was seen a few times. The rearrangement joins TRBV2 to TRBJ2-4, with D perhaps being TRBD1 or TRBD2 (5 bases each). The CDR3 contains 12 residues. V was clipped by 7 bases and J by 12 bases, with 16 bases between them. Germline loops: CDR1 SNHLY, CDR2 FYNNEI. The CDR3 is CASTVGTSPQYF. The DNA for the CDR3 is TGTGCCAGCACCGTTGGGACGTCCCCTCAGTACTTC.

The rearrangement links TRBV20-1 to TRBJ1-1; a possible D gene is TRBD1 (5 bases). Trimming removed 2 bases at V and 4 bases at J, with 14 bases between. CDR3 size: 14 residues. Looked up from germline, CDR1 is DFQATT and CDR2 is SNEGSKA (reference sequence). CDR3 loop: CSARSAGWLTEAFF. DNA for the CDR3: TGCAGTGCTAGATCAGCAGGGTGGCTCACTGAAGCTTTCTTT.

On this clonotype: One junction end does not reproduce the germline sequence, and a read error may be involved. The J gene is TRBJ2-7, the V gene TRBV12-3 or TRBV12-4; 10 nucleotides match TRBD2. The CDR3 totals 15 residues. The CDR3 is CASSLAGEGSYEQYF. In nucleotides, the CDR3 is TGTGCCAGCAGTCTAGCGGGAGAGGGATCCTACGAGCAGTACTTC.

Relative to its sample, this clonotype is medium-sized (0.01 to 0.1%). The chain carries TRBV20-1 and TRBJ2-3, with D possibly being TRBD2 (5 bases). The CDR3 extends over 14 amino acids. Germline lookup yields CDR1 DFQATT and CDR2 SNEGSKA (reference sequence). V was cut by 4 bases and J by 4 bases, with 15 bases left in between. CDR3 residues: CSAIAGGIPDTQYF. The CDR3, as DNA: TGCAGTGCTATCGCGGGTGGGATCCCAGATACGCAGTATTTT.

This clonotype was seen a single time. This chain's CDR3 is CASSRQGAPRQFF. CDR3 bases: TGTGCCAGCAGTCGACAGGGGGCCCCGCGGCAGTTCTTC. V is TRBV28 and J is TRBJ2-1; 10 bases fit TRBD1. V shed 5 bases and J 12 bases; nucleotides not matched to a gene: 7. This CDR3 comprises 13 residues. Germline V CDR1 and CDR2: MDHEN, SYDVKM.

This clonotype was picked up a small number of times. CDR3: CATSDPDGNNEQFF. The DNA of the CDR3 is TGTGCCACCAGTGATCCGGACGGGAACAATGAGCAGTTCTTC. V gene TRBV24-1 combines with J gene TRBJ2-1, with D possibly matching TRBD2 (5 bases). Germline V gene sequence: CDR1 KGHDR, CDR2 SFDVKD. The V and J ends lost 3 bases and 5 bases respectively, with 10 bases between them. The CDR3 covers 14 residues.

The genes are TRBV7-2 and TRBJ2-7, with D tentatively TRBD1 (5 bases). Trimming took 1 base from V and 4 from J, leaving 8 bases between them. CDR3 length: 13 residues. Germline-derived CDR1 and CDR2 are SGHTA and FQGNSA. This chain's CDR3 is CASSLVPGYEQYF. CDR3 nucleotides: TGTGCCAGCAGCTTAGTCCCAGGGTACGAGCAGTACTTC.

This clonotype appeared many times. CDR3 sequence (DNA): TGCGCCAGCCGAGGGACAGGGGGTTACCAAGAGACCCAGTACTTC. This codes for CASRGTGGYQETQYF. This rearrangement joins TRBV5-1 to TRBJ2-5; 11 bases are shared with TRBD1. Germline lookup yields CDR1 SGHRS and CDR2 YFSETQ. This CDR3 has 15 amino acids. J gave up 0 bases and V 7 bases, and 5 bases lay outside the gene matches.

The sample holds a few counts of this clonotype. The V call is TRBV3-1, the J call TRBJ1-1, with a weak D call TRBD1 (5 bases). Trimming removed 8 bases at V and 5 bases at J, with 18 bases between. The CDR3 is 14 amino acids. Germline V gene data show CDR1 as LGHDT and CDR2 as YNNKEL (reference sequence). CDR3 in amino acids: CASVSRDRGTEAFF. CDR3 coding DNA: TGTGCCAGCGTCTCCCGGGACCGAGGGACTGAAGCTTTCTTT.